The present T cell receptor (beta chain) was sequenced within a study of shared clonotypes between healthy human individuals. Study results and limitations: Donors were few, which limited the genetic and exposure-history diversity represented.

V shed 1 base and J 10 bases; nucleotides not matched to a gene: 5. The CDR3 is 15 residues long. Per the germline V gene, CDR1 is KGHSH and CDR2 is LQKENI. Generated by immunoSEQ multiplex PCR, the TCRdb table keeps only in-frame clones and is missing some. Here the sample spans just over 2,000,000 clones, 90% to 95% being singletons. Worth noting for this clone: Its antigen is undetermined.

The study drew its donors from healthy HIV-negative adults without recent acute infections or vaccinations. The gene calls are TRBV18 and TRBJ1-6; 9 nucleotides match TRBD1. This clonotype was obtained from a man aged 18 to 30 in good health. Specimen: naive CD4+ T cells sorted from blood. Specified subset: CD45RA+ positively selected. The CDR3 DNA follows: TGTGCCAGCTCACCACTCGGGACAGGGCAGTCACCCCTCCACTTT. Translated: CASSPLGTGQSPLHF.